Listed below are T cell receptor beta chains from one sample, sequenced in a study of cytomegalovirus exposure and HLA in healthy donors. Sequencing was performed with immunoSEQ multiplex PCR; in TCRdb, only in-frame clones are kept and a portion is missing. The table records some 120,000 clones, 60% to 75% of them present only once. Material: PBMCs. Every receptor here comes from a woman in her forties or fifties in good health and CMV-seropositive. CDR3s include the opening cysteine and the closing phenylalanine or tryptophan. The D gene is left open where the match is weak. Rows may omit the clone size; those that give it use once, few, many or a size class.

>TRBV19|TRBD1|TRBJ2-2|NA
TGTGCCAGTAGCTCGGGACAGCCCACCGGGGAGCTGTTTTTT
CASSSGQPTGELFF
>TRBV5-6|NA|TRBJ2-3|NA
TGTGCCAGCAGCACCAGCACAGGGACAGATACGCAGTATTTT
CASSTSTGTDTQYF
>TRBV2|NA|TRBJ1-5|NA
TGTGCCAGCAGTCCCGGGGGTGAACAGCCCCAGCATTTT
CASSPGGEQPQHF
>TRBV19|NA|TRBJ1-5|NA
TGTGCCAGTAGTACCCGGGACAAAGGTTGGCCCCAGCATTTT
CASSTRDKGWPQHF
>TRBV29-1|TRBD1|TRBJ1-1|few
TGCAGCGTTGGGGAGTCAGGGGGCACTGAAGCTTTCTTT
CSVGESGGTEAFF
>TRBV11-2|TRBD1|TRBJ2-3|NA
TGTGCCAGCAGCCGCCTCCGAGGGGGCGCAGATACGCAGTATTTT
CASSRLRGGADTQYF
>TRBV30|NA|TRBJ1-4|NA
TGTGCCTGGAGTGCTCCAAGGGGGGGTGGTGAAAAACTGTTTTTT
CAWSAPRGGGEKLFF
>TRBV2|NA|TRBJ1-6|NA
TGTGCCAGCAGCTCGACCAGGGGCTATAATTCACCCCTCCACTTT
CASSSTRGYNSPLHF
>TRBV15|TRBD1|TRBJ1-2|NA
TGTGCCACCAGCAGGCTCTCGGGGACAGGGGGCTTATATGGCTACACCTTC
CATSRLSGTGGLYGYTF
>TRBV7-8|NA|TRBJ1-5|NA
TGTGCCAGCAGCTATAGGGAGGGGGTTTTGGCTCAGCCCCAGCATTTT
CASSYREGVLAQPQHF
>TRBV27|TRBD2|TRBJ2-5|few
TGTGCCAGCAGTTTGCGGGGGGGCCGTTGGGAGACCCAGTACTTC
CASSLRGGRWETQYF
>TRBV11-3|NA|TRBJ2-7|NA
TGTGCCAGCAGCCCCTCCCGGAGACAGCCTCTTTGCGAGCAGTACTTC
CASSPSRRQPLCEQYF
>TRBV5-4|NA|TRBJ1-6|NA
TGTGCCAGCAGCTTGGTGGGGTCGGGGGGGCATAATTCACCCCTCCACTTT
CASSLVGSGGHNSPLHF
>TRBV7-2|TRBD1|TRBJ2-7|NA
TGTGCCAGCAGCTTAGGACCTCAGGGGGCGGAGGAGCAGTACTTC
CASSLGPQGAEEQYF
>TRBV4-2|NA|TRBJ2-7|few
TGTGCCAGCAGCCAAAGCAGGCCAGCCTACGAGCAGTACTTC
CASSQSRPAYEQYF
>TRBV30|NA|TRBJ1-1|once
TGTGCCTGGAGTTACAGGGTGTGGGGAGCTTTCTTT
CAWSYRVWGAFF
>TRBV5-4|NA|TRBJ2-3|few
TGTGCCAGCAGCTCTGAGAGCCTTAGTACGCAGTATTTT
CASSSESLSTQYF
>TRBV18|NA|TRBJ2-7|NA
TGTGCCAGCTCAACTGAACGGGGTACCTCGTACTTC
CASSTERGTSYF
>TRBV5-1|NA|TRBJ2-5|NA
TGCGCCAGCAGCTTGGGGTTAATAGACAGTGTCCAAGGGACCCAGTACTTC
CASSLGLIDSVQGTQYF
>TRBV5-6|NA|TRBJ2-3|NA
TGTGCCAGCAGCACCCCGGGACTCCCCAACCGGGGCACAGATACGCAGTATTTT
CASSTPGLPNRGTDTQYF
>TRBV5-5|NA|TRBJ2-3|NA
TGTGCCAGCAGCTTTCTCCAGGGCGATACGCAGTATTTT
CASSFLQGDTQYF
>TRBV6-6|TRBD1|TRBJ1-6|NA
TGTGCCAGCAGCAAGGGGACAGGGGGCGTTAATTCACCCCTCCACTTT
CASSKGTGGVNSPLHF
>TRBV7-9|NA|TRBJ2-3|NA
TGTGCCAGCAGCCCTACGCCTAGAATGGCCCTAAGCACAGATACGCAGTATTTT
CASSPTPRMALSTDTQYF
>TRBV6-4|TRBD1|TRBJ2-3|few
TGTGCCAGCAGTGGGACAGGTAGCACAGATACGCAGTATTTT
CASSGTGSTDTQYF
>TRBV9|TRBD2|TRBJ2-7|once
TGTGCCAGCAGCCCAACCGGCGGGGGATCCTACGAGCAGTACTTC
CASSPTGGGSYEQYF
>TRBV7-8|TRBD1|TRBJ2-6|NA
TGTGCCAGCAGCCGATCCGGGACAGGTTTCAACGTCCTGACTTTC
CASSRSGTGFNVLTF
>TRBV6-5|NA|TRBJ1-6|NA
TGTGCCAGCACCGCTTCCCACGCCGGTAATTCACCCCTCCACTTT
CASTASHAGNSPLHF
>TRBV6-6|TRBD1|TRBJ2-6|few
TGTGCCAGCACCGGGACAGGGGGACCTGGGGCCAACGTCCTGACTTTC
CASTGTGGPGANVLTF